Listed here is a single TCR beta chain. The protocol was immunoSEQ multiplex PCR, while the TCRdb copy is restricted to in-frame clones and leaves out a portion. The sample includes tens of thousands of clones, around 79% of them seen just once. The sample is drawn from a study of blood T cell repertoires in COVID-19. The wider study: Spain, Italy and the United States supplied samples that represented acute and convalescent COVID-19.

The CDR3 is 16 residues long. The germline gives CDR1 SGHNT, CDR2 YYREEE (reference sequence). Trimming removed 1 base from V and 2 bases from J, with 12 bases in between. The rearrangement uses TRBV5-4 and TRBJ2-2; D is unresolved. Sequenced material: peripheral blood. The source is a human donor in a cohort sampled during active COVID-19. CDR3 sequence: CASSLIQELNTGELFF. The CDR3 nucleotides are TGTGCCAGCAGCTTGATCCAAGAACTTAACACCGGGGAGCTGTTTTTT.